This T cell receptor (beta chain) was sequenced during a study of tumor-infiltrating lymphocytes in primary liver carcinoma. The study extracted blood RNA from unsorted whole blood and also extracted germline DNA. The CDR3 sequence is 13 residues long. Germline CDR1 reads MDHEN; CDR2 reads SYDVKM. For this clonotype: What it recognizes is unknown. The germline gene is not matched at one end of the junction; a read error may be the cause.

Whole-study findings and limits: For tumor-adjacent and tumor-blood pairs, overlap was less than that seen for tumor region pairs.

The researchers produced TCR beta cDNA from 450 to 600 ng total RNA with a constant-region primer. Modified slightly, ARM-PCR produced TCR beta libraries over three nested multiplex PCR rounds. TRBV1-TRBV30 forward and Cbeta reverse primers drove the first two approximately 10-cycle rounds. MiXCR was run by TCRdb on the multiplex PCR reads, yielding one entry per CDR3 protein. This table holds about 310,000 distinct CDR3 sequences, around three fifths found once. Sequencing was done on a sample of peripheral blood. The sequence was collected from a man aged 35-49 years with primary liver carcinoma and hepatitis B virus infection. The chain recombines TRBV28 with TRBJ1-2; no definite D call. Here the CDR3 DNA reads TGTGCCAGCAGTTTTATAGCTAACTATGGCTACGCCTTC. Translated: CASSFIANYGYAF.